These 7 T cell receptor beta chains came from one sample sequenced in a study of cytomegalovirus exposure and HLA in healthy donors. Sequencing was performed with immunoSEQ multiplex PCR; in TCRdb, only in-frame clones are kept and a portion is missing. The sample yields about 170,000 clones, over 85% seen once. Sample: PBMCs. The receptor source for this set is a woman under 30 in good health and CMV-seropositive.

As regards this clone: The same CDR3 also results from other DNA sequences found in this sample. The rearrangement joins TRBV4-2 to TRBJ2-3; the match to TRBD2 covers 11 bases. V gave up 0 bases and J gave up 3 bases; unmatched junction bases: 2. CDR1 LGHNA and CDR2 YNFKEQ come from the germline V gene. There are 16 residues in the CDR3. The CDR3 spells CASSQEGLAGTDTQYF. CDR3 DNA: TGTGCCAGCAGCCAAGAAGGACTAGCGGGTACAGATACGCAGTATTTT.

DNA of the CDR3: TGTGCCAGCTCCATGGAGGACAGGGGGGGACCAGATACGCAGTATTTT. It yields the protein CASSMEDRGGPDTQYF. The V and J genes are TRBV25-1 and TRBJ2-3, with TRBD1 matching over 10 bases. CDR1 is MGHDK, CDR2 SYGVNS, per germline. Trimming removed 8 bases from V and 4 bases from J; junction bases left unmatched: 12. The CDR3 consists of 16 residues.

This clone was found once. The chain is built from TRBV7-9 and TRBJ2-1; no definite D call. Germline assignment: CDR1 SEHNR and CDR2 FQNEAQ (reference sequence). Trimming removed 6 bases from V and 10 bases from J, with 13 bases in between. This CDR3 spans 12 amino acids. This CDR3 is CASSLEVREQFF. CDR3 nucleotide sequence: TGTGCCAGCAGTCTAGAGGTACGCGAGCAGTTCTTC. The entire variable domain, with the rest obtained from reference TRBV7-9 and TRBJ2-1, is as follows: DTGVSQNPRHKITKRGQNVTFRCDPISEHNRLYWYRQTLGQGPEFLTYFQNEAQLEKSRLLSDRFSAERPKGSFSTLEIQRTEQGDSAMYLCASSLEVREQFFGPGTRLTVL.

The chain combines TRBV21-1 with TRBJ1-5; the table assigns TRBD1, which was not confirmed against the DNA. TRBV21-1 is termed a pseudogene. CDR3 length equals 15 residues. The CDR3 bases are TGTGCCAGCAGCAAGGCCGTTCTGGGCAATCAGCCCCAGCATTTT. It encodes CASSKAVLGNQPQHF.

The genes are TRBV30 and TRBJ2-3; 7 bases agree with TRBD1. Germline CDR1 is GTSNPN and CDR2 is SVGIG (reference sequence). V shed 1 base, J shed 2 bases, and the junction held 3 bases outside the gene matches. This CDR3 region has 14 residues. The CDR3 coding sequence is TGTGCCTGGAGTGAGGACAGGTACACAGATACGCAGTATTTT. It translates to CAWSEDRYTDTQYF.

The chain carries TRBV5-1 and TRBJ2-7; 9 nucleotides agree with TRBD1. J lost 6 bases, V lost 2 bases, and 9 bases had no gene match. This CDR3 has 15 amino acids. Germline V gives CDR1 SGHRS, CDR2 YFSETQ. CDR3 residues: CASSLTGGAVGEQYF. The CDR3 DNA is TGCGCCAGCAGCTTAACAGGGGGCGCGGTGGGCGAGCAGTACTTC.

The chain uses TRBV5-1 and TRBJ1-2; 12 nucleotides match TRBD1. The length of the CDR3 is 16 residues. V was pared by 6 bases and J by 6 bases, with 12 bases of the junction left unmatched. Germline assignment: CDR1 SGHRS and CDR2 YFSETQ. CDR3 bases: TGCGCCAGCAATCGAGATGGGACAGGGGGCGCGAATGGCTACACCTTC. It specifies CASNRDGTGGANGYTF. Complete variable domain (other parts from reference TRBV5-1 and TRBJ1-2): KAGVTQTPRYLIKTRGQQVTLSCSPISGHRSVSWYQQTPGQGLQFLFEYFSETQRNKGNFPGRFSGRQFSNSRSEMNVSTLELGDSALYLCASNRDGTGGANGYTFGSGTRLTVV.